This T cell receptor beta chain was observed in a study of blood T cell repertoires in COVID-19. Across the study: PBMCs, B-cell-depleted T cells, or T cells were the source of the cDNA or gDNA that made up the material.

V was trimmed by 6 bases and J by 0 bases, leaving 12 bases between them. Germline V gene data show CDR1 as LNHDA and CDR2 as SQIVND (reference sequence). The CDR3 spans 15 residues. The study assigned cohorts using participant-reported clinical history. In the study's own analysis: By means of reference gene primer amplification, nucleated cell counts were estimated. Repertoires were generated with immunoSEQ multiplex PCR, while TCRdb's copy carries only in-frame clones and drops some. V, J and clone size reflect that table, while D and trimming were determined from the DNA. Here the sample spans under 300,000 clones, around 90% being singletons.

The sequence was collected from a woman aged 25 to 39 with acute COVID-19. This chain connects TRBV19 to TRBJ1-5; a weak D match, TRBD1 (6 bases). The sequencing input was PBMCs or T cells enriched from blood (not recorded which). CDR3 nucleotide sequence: TGTGCCAGTAGACAGGGTCCCCATAGCAATCAGCCCCAGCATTTT. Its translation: CASRQGPHSNQPQHF.